This T cell receptor beta chain emerged from a study of CXCR3-negative and CXCR3-positive naive CD8 T cells. For the study at large: Sequencing yielded some 140 million TRB reads, roughly 1.5 +/- 0.3 million per library.

Details on this clonotype: Its antigen is not known.

UMI-tagged TRB cDNA libraries were built via 5' RACE. TCRdb re-called the 5' RACE reads and shows each CDR3 protein once, DNA omitted. Here the sample table reports about 41,000 distinct CDR3 sequences. The CDR3 length is 15 residues. Germline CDR1 is SGHTA and CDR2 is FQGNSA. Notes on the study in general: In both naive subsets diversity was comparably high, whereas memory CD8+ cells showed much lower diversity. CXCR3-negative and CXCR3-positive naive cells shared comparable TRBV-TRBJ usage, but memory cells did not.

The chain carries TRBV7-2 and TRBJ2-5; the TCRdb D gene call, TRBD2, has no DNA to confirm it. This receptor was obtained from a human donor in good health. Some clones in this sample may be carry-over from other donors' samples. Input material: memory CD8+ T cells from blood. The CDR3 is CASSLGNRLAETQYF. The full variable domain, rest sourced from reference TRBV7-2 and TRBJ2-5, is GAGVSQSPSNKVTEKGKDVELRCDPISGHTALYWYRQSLGQGLEFLIYFQGNSAPDKSGLPSDRFSAERTGGSVSTLTIQRTQQEDSAVYLCASSLGNRLAETQYFGPGTRLLVL.